This is a list of T cell receptor beta chains from one sample in a study of blood T cell repertoires in COVID-19. Repertoires were generated with immunoSEQ multiplex PCR, while TCRdb's copy carries only in-frame clones and drops some. This sample carries 90,000 to 100,000 clones, roughly 84% of them seen once, and the ten largest clones take 2%. Input material: peripheral blood. The source of these receptors is a man aged 65-85 years with active or convalescent COVID-19. The CDR3 runs from the conserved cysteine through the conserved F or W. D genes are given only for firm matches. Not all rows give a size; the values are once, few, many and, for expanded clones, a class.

v_gene: TRBV19; d_gene: .; abundance: once; j_gene: TRBJ1-2; CDR3nt: TGTGCCAGTACCCCCCTCGGCGGGATTGGCTATGGCTACACCTTC; CDR3aa: CASTPLGGIGYGYTF
v_gene: TRBV30; d_gene: .; abundance: .; j_gene: TRBJ1-1; CDR3nt: TGTGCCTGGAAGGGGTATATGAACACTGAAGCTTTCTTT; CDR3aa: CAWKGYMNTEAFF
v_gene: TRBV11-2; d_gene: .; abundance: once; j_gene: TRBJ1-2; CDR3nt: TGTGCCAGCAGCTTAGATCGGGTCGGCAACTATGGCTACACCTTC; CDR3aa: CASSLDRVGNYGYTF
v_gene: TRBV20-1; d_gene: .; abundance: .; j_gene: TRBJ1-1; CDR3nt: TGCAGTGCTAGTAGAGGACACCCGAACACTGAAGCTTTCTTT; CDR3aa: CSASRGHPNTEAFF
v_gene: TRBV2; d_gene: TRBD2; abundance: few; j_gene: TRBJ2-2; CDR3nt: TGTGCCAGCGGGCTAGCGGGGGGCGGGAACACCGGGGAGCTGTTTTTT; CDR3aa: CASGLAGGGNTGELFF
v_gene: TRBV6-2/TRBV6-3; d_gene: .; abundance: .; j_gene: TRBJ2-3; CDR3nt: TGTGCCAGCAGTTGGGCCACAGATACGCAGTATTTT; CDR3aa: CASSWATDTQYF
v_gene: TRBV5-1; d_gene: .; abundance: .; j_gene: TRBJ2-3; CDR3nt: TGCGCCAGCAGCTTACCGGGACTGACAGATACGCAGTATTTT; CDR3aa: CASSLPGLTDTQYF
v_gene: TRBV4-2; d_gene: TRBD2; abundance: once; j_gene: TRBJ2-3; CDR3nt: TGTGCCAGCAGCCCCAGACTAGCGGGAGTCAATACGCAGTATTTT; CDR3aa: CASSPRLAGVNTQYF
v_gene: TRBV7-3; d_gene: TRBD2; abundance: .; j_gene: TRBJ2-1; CDR3nt: TGTGCCAGCAGCCTCGGGGCTAGCGGGGGCCTCCGACCCTTCGGTGAGCAGTTCTTC; CDR3aa: CASSLGASGGLRPFGEQFF
v_gene: TRBV29-1; d_gene: .; abundance: few; j_gene: TRBJ1-1; CDR3nt: TGCAGCGTAGAGACCGACAGAAGGAACACTGAAGCTTTCTTT; CDR3aa: CSVETDRRNTEAFF
v_gene: TRBV19; d_gene: TRBD1; abundance: .; j_gene: TRBJ1-1; CDR3nt: TGTGCCAGTAGTTCTACAGGGGGCACTGAAGCTTTCTTT; CDR3aa: CASSSTGGTEAFF
v_gene: TRBV5-4; d_gene: .; abundance: .; j_gene: TRBJ2-3; CDR3nt: TGTGCCAGCAGCTTTGGTTCGCGTCTCCAAGATACGCAGTATTTT; CDR3aa: CASSFGSRLQDTQYF
v_gene: TRBV2; d_gene: TRBD1; abundance: once; j_gene: TRBJ2-5; CDR3nt: TGTGCCAGCAGACGGGACAGGGTAGGGGAGACCCAGTACTTC; CDR3aa: CASRRDRVGETQYF
v_gene: TRBV30; d_gene: .; abundance: .; j_gene: TRBJ1-2; CDR3nt: TGTGCCTGGAGAAAAGTCTATGGCGGATTCTATGGCTACACCTTC; CDR3aa: CAWRKVYGGFYGYTF
v_gene: TRBV5-4; d_gene: TRBD1; abundance: .; j_gene: TRBJ2-7; CDR3nt: TGTGCCAGCAGCAGCGGACAGGCGCGCGAGCAGTACTTC; CDR3aa: CASSSGQAREQYF
v_gene: TRBV2; d_gene: TRBD1; abundance: .; j_gene: TRBJ1-5; CDR3nt: TGTGCCAGCAGGCCGGGACAGGGGGCCTTCAATCAGCCCCAGCATTTT; CDR3aa: CASRPGQGAFNQPQHF
v_gene: TRBV5-5; d_gene: TRBD2; abundance: .; j_gene: TRBJ2-1; CDR3nt: TGTGCCAGCAGCTTGGAGTTTATAGGGACTAGCGGGGGGAAGCAGTTCTTC; CDR3aa: CASSLEFIGTSGGKQFF
v_gene: TRBV15; d_gene: .; abundance: .; j_gene: TRBJ2-1; CDR3nt: TGTGCCACCAGCAGAGATCATAGTTACAATGAGCAGTTCTTC; CDR3aa: CATSRDHSYNEQFF
v_gene: TRBV5-4; d_gene: TRBD1; abundance: .; j_gene: TRBJ1-1; CDR3nt: TGTGCCAGCATATCACAGGGGGCGTTATACACTGAAGCTTTCTTT; CDR3aa: CASISQGALYTEAFF
v_gene: TRBV7-9; d_gene: TRBD1; abundance: .; j_gene: TRBJ2-5; CDR3nt: TGTGCCAGCAGCCCCGGGACAGATGGAGAGACCCAGTACTTC; CDR3aa: CASSPGTDGETQYF
v_gene: TRBV5-1; d_gene: TRBD1; abundance: .; j_gene: TRBJ1-2; CDR3nt: TGCGCCAGCAGGTATACCGGGACAGGGGGCGCGAACTATGGCTACACCTTC; CDR3aa: CASRYTGTGGANYGYTF
v_gene: TRBV6-1; d_gene: .; abundance: .; j_gene: TRBJ2-3; CDR3nt: TGTGCCAGCAGTGAAGTTTTTGCGTCAGGGTGGACAGATACGCAGTATTTT; CDR3aa: CASSEVFASGWTDTQYF
v_gene: TRBV4-1; d_gene: .; abundance: .; j_gene: TRBJ1-1; CDR3nt: TGCGCCAGCAGCCAGGCACCCAAGGCGGAGGGGAACACTGAAGCTTTCTTT; CDR3aa: CASSQAPKAEGNTEAFF
v_gene: TRBV5-6; d_gene: .; abundance: .; j_gene: TRBJ2-7; CDR3nt: TGTGCCAGCAGCTTGAACAGAAACTACGAGCAGTACTTC; CDR3aa: CASSLNRNYEQYF
v_gene: TRBV4-1; d_gene: .; abundance: .; j_gene: TRBJ2-7; CDR3nt: TGCGCCAGCAGCCAAGAGGGCCGCGGGGAAAACCCTGGCGAGCAGTACTTC; CDR3aa: CASSQEGRGENPGEQYF
v_gene: TRBV5-6; d_gene: .; abundance: few; j_gene: TRBJ2-1; CDR3nt: TGTGCCAGCAGCTTGTGGGGGCACGGGGAACAGTTCTTC; CDR3aa: CASSLWGHGEQFF
v_gene: TRBV28; d_gene: TRBD1; abundance: few; j_gene: TRBJ1-6; CDR3nt: TGTGCCAGCACCCCGGGGACAGTAAATTCACCCCTCCACTTT; CDR3aa: CASTPGTVNSPLHF
v_gene: TRBV5-4; d_gene: .; abundance: once; j_gene: TRBJ2-4; CDR3nt: TGTGCCAGCAGCTTCGGGGGATCTCAGGACATTCAGTACTTC; CDR3aa: CASSFGGSQDIQYF
v_gene: TRBV14; d_gene: TRBD1; abundance: .; j_gene: TRBJ2-3; CDR3nt: TGTGCCACTGGGACAGGGTGGGGTACGCAGTATTTT; CDR3aa: CATGTGWGTQYF
v_gene: TRBV5-1; d_gene: .; abundance: .; j_gene: TRBJ1-1; CDR3nt: TGCGCCAGCACGGAACAGGGAAGGACTGAAGCTTTCTTT; CDR3aa: CASTEQGRTEAFF
v_gene: TRBV10-3; d_gene: TRBD1; abundance: few; j_gene: TRBJ1-5; CDR3nt: TGTGCCATCAGTGAGTCAGCAGGGGGTTATAGCAATCAGCCCCAGCATTTT; CDR3aa: CAISESAGGYSNQPQHF
v_gene: TRBV7-7; d_gene: TRBD2; abundance: .; j_gene: TRBJ2-5; CDR3nt: TGTGCTAGCAGCTTTAGCGGGGACACCACGGAGACCCAGTACTTC; CDR3aa: CASSFSGDTTETQYF
v_gene: TRBV27; d_gene: .; abundance: .; j_gene: TRBJ1-4; CDR3nt: TGTGCCAGCAGTCGTACTCCGGGAGCCTGGGAAAATGAAAAACTGTTTTTT; CDR3aa: CASSRTPGAWENEKLFF
v_gene: TRBV7-6; d_gene: TRBD2; abundance: .; j_gene: TRBJ2-1; CDR3nt: TGTGCCAGCAGCCCGCGTAGTAGCGGGGGCTACAATGAGCAGTTCTTC; CDR3aa: CASSPRSSGGYNEQFF
v_gene: TRBV11-1; d_gene: .; abundance: .; j_gene: TRBJ1-1; CDR3nt: TGTGCCAGCAGCTTAACCGGGGAGAGGACTGAAGCTTTCTTT; CDR3aa: CASSLTGERTEAFF
v_gene: TRBV18; d_gene: TRBD1; abundance: once; j_gene: TRBJ1-2; CDR3nt: TGTGCCAGCTCAGCACAGGGACAGGGCAATGGCTACACCTTC; CDR3aa: CASSAQGQGNGYTF
v_gene: TRBV18; d_gene: .; abundance: .; j_gene: TRBJ2-5; CDR3nt: TGTGCCAGCTCACCACCGGTGGCCTCCCCTAGGGAGACCCAGTACTTC; CDR3aa: CASSPPVASPRETQYF
v_gene: TRBV18; d_gene: TRBD1; abundance: .; j_gene: TRBJ1-4; CDR3nt: TGTGCCAGCTCACCGCGACAGGGAAACGAAAAACTGTTTTTT; CDR3aa: CASSPRQGNEKLFF
v_gene: TRBV5-6; d_gene: TRBD1; abundance: once; j_gene: TRBJ1-1; CDR3nt: TGTGCCAGCAGCTTGGGACAGGGTATAATGAACACTGAAGCTTTCTTT; CDR3aa: CASSLGQGIMNTEAFF